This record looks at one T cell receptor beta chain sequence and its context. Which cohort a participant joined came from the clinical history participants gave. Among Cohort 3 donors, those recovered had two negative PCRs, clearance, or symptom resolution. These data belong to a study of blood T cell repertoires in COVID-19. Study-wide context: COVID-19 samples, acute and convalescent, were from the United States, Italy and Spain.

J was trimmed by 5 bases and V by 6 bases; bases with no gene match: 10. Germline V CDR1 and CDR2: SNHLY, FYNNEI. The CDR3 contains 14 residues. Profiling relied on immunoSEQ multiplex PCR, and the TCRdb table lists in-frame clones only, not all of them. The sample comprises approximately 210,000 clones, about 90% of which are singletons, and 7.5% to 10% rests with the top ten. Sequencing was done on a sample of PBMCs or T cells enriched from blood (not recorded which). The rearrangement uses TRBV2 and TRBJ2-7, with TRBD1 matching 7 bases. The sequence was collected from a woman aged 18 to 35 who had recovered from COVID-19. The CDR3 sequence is CASSRQGFAHEQYF. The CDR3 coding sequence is TGTGCCAGCAGCCGACAGGGATTTGCCCACGAGCAGTACTTC.